This T cell receptor beta chain was recovered during a study of T cell repertoires in aging, cancer and after chemotherapy. Study at large: Donor ages fell into six groups from 30 or younger up to 70 or older. Regarding the study as a whole: Compared with age-matched healthy donors, untreated hematological or solid cancer patients showed higher blood TCR clonality. In healthy donors, age-related TCR diversity loss mainly reflected lost richness. Immunological memory after chemotherapy cannot be judged from the repertoire data.

The template was genomic DNA from peripheral blood, not RNA. The CDR3 extends over 14 amino acids. The V and J ends lost 2 bases and 3 bases respectively, with 14 bases between them. The germline CDR1 and CDR2 sequences are DFQATT and SNEGSKA (reference sequence). This clonotype was seen more than once but under ten times. The antigen is unknown. Rearranged V-D-J TRB sequences were amplified with a mixed TRB-A/B primer pool. TCRdb fed the multiplex PCR reads into MiXCR, producing one record per CDR3 protein. The sample has fewer than 7,000 distinct CDR3 sequences; roughly a third are singletons. V usage is TRBV20-1 and J usage is TRBJ2-7; the D call may be TRBD1 or TRBD2 (5 bases each). The specimen was blood. The source is a human donor with a blood cancer. CDR3 bases: TGCAGTGCTAGATCAGGGAGTGGGGACTACGAGCAGTACTTC. Amino acid sequence: CSARSGSGDYEQYF.